These 9 T cell receptor beta chains were all obtained from the same sample, sequenced in a study of pediatric ulcerative colitis. Produced via immunoSEQ multiplex PCR; TCRdb's table is partial and in-frame only. This table has about 36,000 clones, 60% to 75% appearing once. Rectal tissue came from one to two pinch biopsies taken at colonoscopy. Material: gut tissue. Receptor source: a boy aged 10-17 years with moderate ulcerative colitis.

The chain joins TRBV27 to TRBJ2-1; D gene uncertain. CDR3 length equals 19 residues. Germline CDR1 reads MNHEY; CDR2 reads SMNVEV (reference sequence). Trimming took 6 bases from V and 0 from J, leaving 24 bases between them. The DNA of the CDR3 is TGTGCCAGCAGCCGATGGGTGTCGTCCGATAACCCCTCCTACAATGAGCAGTTCTTC. It encodes CASSRWVSSDNPSYNEQFF.

This chain connects TRBV4-3 to TRBJ2-4; possible D gene TRBD1, 5 bases. The length of the CDR3 is 15 residues. Trimming cost V 1 base and J 6 bases, with 13 bases left between them. Germline V lookup: CDR1 LGHNA, CDR2 YSLEER. CDR3 residues: CASSQAYRQGNIQYF. The CDR3 bases are TGCGCCAGCAGCCAAGCCTACCGCCAGGGAAACATTCAGTACTTC.

On this clone itself: The same CDR3 arises from other DNA sequences in this sample as well. V usage is TRBV14 and J usage is TRBJ1-3, with D hard to call. The V and J ends lost 1 base and 0 bases respectively, with 10 bases between them. From germline, CDR1 is SGHDN and CDR2 FVKESK. This CDR3 is 16 amino acids long. The CDR3 loop reads CASSQVLSSSGNTIYF. CDR3 DNA: TGTGCCAGCAGCCAAGTACTGAGTAGCTCTGGAAACACCATATATTTT.

The chain links TRBV5-4 to TRBJ2-3; D might be TRBD2 (6 bases). The CDR3 is 16 amino acids. V was cut by 2 bases and J by 5 bases, with 18 bases left in between. Per germline, CDR1 SGHNT and CDR2 YYREEE (reference sequence). The CDR3: CASSLVMGARGDTQYF. CDR3 nucleotide sequence: TGTGCCAGCAGCTTAGTAATGGGAGCGCGGGGAGATACGCAGTATTTT.

V usage is TRBV15 and J usage is TRBJ2-5; TRBD2 aligns across 7 bases. The germline V gene encodes CDR1 LNHNV and CDR2 YYDKDF (reference sequence). With V trimmed by 5 bases and J by 5 bases, 11 bases remained unmatched. The CDR3 contains 15 residues. This CDR3 reads CATSPRGGVWETQYF. CDR3 coding DNA: TGTGCCACCAGCCCTCGGGGAGGGGTATGGGAGACCCAGTACTTC.

This clone was observed a single time. The chain combines TRBV4-2 with TRBJ2-3; D is unresolved. The germline V gene has CDR1 LGHNA and CDR2 YNFKEQ. The CDR3 sequence is 13 residues long. V was trimmed by 1 base and J by 0 bases, leaving 2 bases between them. CDR3 sequence reads: CASSQASTDTQYF. CDR3 DNA: TGTGCCAGCAGCCAAGCTAGCACAGATACGCAGTATTTT.

In DNA form, the CDR3 reads TGTGCCAGCAGCTACTTCTCCTACGAGCAGTACTTC. It specifies CASSYFSYEQYF. V and J are TRBV7-2 and TRBJ2-7, with no clear D. Germline assignment: CDR1 SGHTA and CDR2 FQGNSA. V lost 4 bases, J lost 0 bases, and 4 bases lay in between. This CDR3 is 12 amino acids long. Filled out from reference TRBV7-2 and TRBJ2-7, the complete variable domain reads GAGVSQSPSNKVTEKGKDVELRCDPISGHTALYWYRQSLGQGLEFLIYFQGNSAPDKSGLPSDRFSAERTGGSVSTLTIQRTQQEDSAVYLCASSYFSYEQYFGPGTRLTVT.

This clone was found once. The chain links TRBV7-6 to TRBJ2-3; TRBD2 agrees at 11 bases. Germline trimming cut 1 base from V and 3 bases from J; bases unmatched to any gene: 3. This CDR3 is built from 16 residues. Germline CDR1 and CDR2: SGHVS and FNYEAQ. CDR3 sequence reads: CASSLVTSGRTDTQYF. The CDR3, as DNA: TGTGCCAGCAGCTTAGTTACTAGCGGGAGAACAGATACGCAGTATTTT.

In this sample, this clone turned up a few times. The V and J genes are TRBV6-6 and TRBJ2-5; 10 positions agree with TRBD2. The V and J ends lost 1 base and 3 bases, in that order; junction bases with no gene match: 2. This CDR3 has 15 residues. Germline values: CDR1 MNHNY, CDR2 SVGAGI (reference sequence). In nucleotides, the CDR3 is TGTGCCAGCAGTTACTTCACTAGCGGGAAAGAGACCCAGTACTTC. It encodes CASSYFTSGKETQYF.